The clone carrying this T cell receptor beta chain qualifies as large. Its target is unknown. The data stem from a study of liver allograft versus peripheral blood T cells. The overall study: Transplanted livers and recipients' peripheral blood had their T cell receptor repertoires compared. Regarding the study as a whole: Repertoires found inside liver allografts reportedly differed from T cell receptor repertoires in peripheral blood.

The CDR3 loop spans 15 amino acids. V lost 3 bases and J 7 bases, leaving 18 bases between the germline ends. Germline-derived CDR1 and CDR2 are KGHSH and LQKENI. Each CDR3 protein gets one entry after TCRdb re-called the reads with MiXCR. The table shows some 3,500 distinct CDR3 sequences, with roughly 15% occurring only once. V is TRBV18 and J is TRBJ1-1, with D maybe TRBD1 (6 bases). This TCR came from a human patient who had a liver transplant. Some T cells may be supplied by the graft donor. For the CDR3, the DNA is TGTGCCAGCTCACCCTCACAGGGTCGGGGGATTGAAGCTTTCTTT. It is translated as CASSPSQGRGIEAFF.